Listed below are T cell receptor beta chains from one sample, sequenced in a study of T cell clonotyping in hematopoietic cell transplantation. Data came from immunoSEQ multiplex PCR; TCRdb stores just in-frame clones and leaves some out. The sample has approximately 39,000 clones, about 95% seen once. The sequences come from peripheral blood mononuclear cells, collected before stem cell transplant. The source is a man in his forties or fifties with chronic myeloid leukemia. Some clones in this sample may be carry-over from other donors' samples. CDR3s include the opening cysteine and the closing phenylalanine or tryptophan. The order of the fields is V gene, CDR3 length, J gene, CDR3 protein.

V gene: TRBV6-5
CDR3 length: 15
J gene: TRBJ2-1
CDR3 protein: CASNIAGGRYNEQFF

V gene: TRBV6-4
CDR3 length: 15
J gene: TRBJ2-1
CDR3 protein: CASSDGQGAGDEQFF

V gene: TRBV6-4
CDR3 length: 15
J gene: TRBJ1-1
CDR3 protein: CASSEGTAMNTEAFF

V gene: TRBV5-1
CDR3 length: 15
J gene: TRBJ2-7
CDR3 protein: CASSLLQGQLHEQYF

V gene: TRBV7-2
CDR3 length: 15
J gene: TRBJ1-2
CDR3 protein: CASSYFRDRADGYTF

V gene: TRBV20-1
CDR3 length: 11
J gene: TRBJ1-1
CDR3 protein: CSAILNVEAFF

V gene: TRBV9
CDR3 length: 17
J gene: TRBJ2-2
CDR3 protein: CASSVGIGISNTGELFF

V gene: TRBV9
CDR3 length: 18
J gene: TRBJ1-4
CDR3 protein: CASSRPGTGGSANEKLFF

V gene: TRBV6-6
CDR3 length: 14
J gene: TRBJ2-7
CDR3 protein: CASSYSYNSYEQYF

V gene: TRBV18
CDR3 length: 17
J gene: TRBJ2-3
CDR3 protein: CASSPLSGTSDSDTQYF

V gene: TRBV9
CDR3 length: 14
J gene: TRBJ2-2
CDR3 protein: CASSAPRGDPTRFF

V gene: TRBV6-5
CDR3 length: 15
J gene: TRBJ1-1
CDR3 protein: CASSTRGPVNTEAFF

V gene: TRBV4-2
CDR3 length: 16
J gene: TRBJ2-5
CDR3 protein: CASSQGTSALEETQYF

V gene: TRBV9
CDR3 length: 16
J gene: TRBJ1-2
CDR3 protein: CASSVEGDLRTYGYTF

V gene: TRBV5-1
CDR3 length: 15
J gene: TRBJ2-5
CDR3 protein: CASSQPRTSFETQYF

V gene: TRBV28
CDR3 length: 15
J gene: TRBJ2-7
CDR3 protein: CASSLQPLVTYEQYF

V gene: TRBV29-1
CDR3 length: 14
J gene: TRBJ1-4
CDR3 protein: CSVADRRTNEKLFF

V gene: TRBV4-3
CDR3 length: 14
J gene: TRBJ1-2
CDR3 protein: CASSQGQFNYGYTF

V gene: TRBV7-8
CDR3 length: 12
J gene: TRBJ1-2
CDR3 protein: CASSQTGGGYTF

V gene: TRBV6-6
CDR3 length: 15
J gene: TRBJ1-3
CDR3 protein: CASSYQGNAGNTIYF

V gene: TRBV6-4
CDR3 length: 15
J gene: TRBJ2-1
CDR3 protein: CASSAQAAYYNEQFF

V gene: TRBV7-2
CDR3 length: 14
J gene: TRBJ1-1
CDR3 protein: CASSLYRVNTEAFF

V gene: TRBV7-2
CDR3 length: 14
J gene: TRBJ1-2
CDR3 protein: CASSFDRASYGYTF

V gene: TRBV28
CDR3 length: 13
J gene: TRBJ2-7
CDR3 protein: CASRDRATYEQYF

V gene: TRBV9
CDR3 length: 16
J gene: TRBJ2-2
CDR3 protein: CASSPQGRYKTGELFF

V gene: TRBV6-5
CDR3 length: 14
J gene: TRBJ1-2
CDR3 protein: CASSSLDRTGGYTF

V gene: TRBV5-1
CDR3 length: 18
J gene: TRBJ2-2
CDR3 protein: CASSLGQTLTYATGELFF

V gene: TRBV6-5
CDR3 length: 13
J gene: TRBJ1-5
CDR3 protein: CASSYGRDQPQHF